The sequence of this T cell receptor beta chain was determined in a study of T cell responses to AZD1222 COVID-19 vaccine. On the study more broadly: Recipients boosted at about 4 weeks or about 12 weeks are pooled.

Measured with immunoSEQ multiplex PCR; TCRdb has only the in-frame clones, and not every one. The table lists tens of thousands of clones, 80% to 90% of them singletons. The sequences come from peripheral blood, collected on day 0 of AZD1222 vaccination. The sequence was collected from an adult in good health.

This CDR3 is CASSPRDQRLNTEAFF. DNA of the CDR3: TGCGCCAGCAGCCCCCGGGACCAGAGACTGAACACTGAAGCTTTCTTT. The rearrangement links TRBV5-1 to TRBJ1-1; possible D gene TRBD1, 5 bases. The germline CDR1 and CDR2 sequences are SGHRS and YFSETQ. The ends were cut back, 4 bases at V and 0 bases at J, with 16 bases in the middle. The CDR3 extends over 16 amino acids.